Listed below are T cell receptor beta chains from one sample, sequenced in a study of a mutant IDH1 vaccine in newly diagnosed glioma. Repertoires were generated with immunoSEQ multiplex PCR, while TCRdb's copy carries only in-frame clones and drops some. The repertoire holds about 56,000 clones, with 70% to 90% as singletons. The antigens these receptors bind are not known. The sequencing here drew on PBMCs, taken from a glioma patient whose treatment included an IDH1 peptide vaccine. The receptors come from a man in his forties or fifties with glioma. Each CDR3 is given with its conserved first and last residue. The order of the fields is V gene, J gene, CDR3 length, CDR3 protein.

v_call: TRBV18
j_call: TRBJ1-2
cdr3_length: 11
cdr3_aa: CASSQDYGYTF

v_call: TRBV10-3
j_call: TRBJ2-3
cdr3_length: 17
cdr3_aa: CAISDSGLAGPTDTQYF

v_call: TRBV6-5
j_call: TRBJ1-4
cdr3_length: 14
cdr3_aa: CASRPGTANEKLFF

v_call: TRBV7-2
j_call: TRBJ2-5
cdr3_length: 17
cdr3_aa: CASSLQGRASGKETQYF

v_call: TRBV6-4
j_call: TRBJ2-4
cdr3_length: 15
cdr3_aa: CASSDSIGAGNIQYF

v_call: TRBV27
j_call: TRBJ2-3
cdr3_length: 14
cdr3_aa: CASSLDYVGDTQYF

v_call: TRBV6-5
j_call: TRBJ2-7
cdr3_length: 15
cdr3_aa: CASSYEGDRGYEQYF

v_call: TRBV5-1
j_call: TRBJ1-3
cdr3_length: 15
cdr3_aa: CASSLVGVKGNTIYF

v_call: TRBV11-2
j_call: TRBJ2-7
cdr3_length: 16
cdr3_aa: CASSPNSGTGKDEQYF

v_call: TRBV5-1
j_call: TRBJ2-7
cdr3_length: 15
cdr3_aa: CASSLGTSVSYEQYF

v_call: TRBV9
j_call: TRBJ2-3
cdr3_length: 15
cdr3_aa: CASSPASGPTDTQYF

v_call: TRBV7-9
j_call: TRBJ1-2
cdr3_length: 13
cdr3_aa: CASSLQGTYGYTF

v_call: TRBV27
j_call: TRBJ2-7
cdr3_length: 16
cdr3_aa: CASSYGSLEASYEQYF

v_call: TRBV4-1
j_call: TRBJ2-1
cdr3_length: 17
cdr3_aa: CASSQDRETMLGNEQFF

v_call: TRBV12-5
j_call: TRBJ2-7
cdr3_length: 12
cdr3_aa: CASADTGNEQYF

v_call: TRBV18
j_call: TRBJ2-7
cdr3_length: 13
cdr3_aa: CASSPAGSYEQYF

v_call: TRBV5-6
j_call: TRBJ2-5
cdr3_length: 15
cdr3_aa: CASSFTSGSRETQYF

v_call: TRBV2
j_call: TRBJ2-3
cdr3_length: 16
cdr3_aa: CASSEKAVQNLDTQYF

v_call: TRBV5-4
j_call: TRBJ2-3
cdr3_length: 14
cdr3_aa: CASAVGVDTDTQYF

v_call: TRBV10-3
j_call: TRBJ2-3
cdr3_length: 15
cdr3_aa: CAISGGTFSTDTQYF

v_call: TRBV18
j_call: TRBJ2-1
cdr3_length: 15
cdr3_aa: CASSSIAGAYNEQFF

v_call: TRBV29-1
j_call: TRBJ2-6
cdr3_length: 14
cdr3_aa: CSVEGAGGANVLTF

v_call: TRBV2
j_call: TRBJ2-5
cdr3_length: 17
cdr3_aa: CASKFDYHRGDQETQYF

v_call: TRBV7-2
j_call: TRBJ2-7
cdr3_length: 15
cdr3_aa: CASSSVAGGAYEQYF

v_call: TRBV2
j_call: TRBJ2-1
cdr3_length: 15
cdr3_aa: CASRSGGLTYNEQFF

v_call: TRBV5-4
j_call: TRBJ2-7
cdr3_length: 15
cdr3_aa: CASSGGPSGSYEQYF

v_call: TRBV5-8
j_call: TRBJ2-7
cdr3_length: 14
cdr3_aa: CASSFELAGDEQYF

v_call: TRBV18
j_call: TRBJ2-1
cdr3_length: 17
cdr3_aa: CASSKRRGPNSYNEQFF

v_call: TRBV7-9
j_call: TRBJ2-7
cdr3_length: 18
cdr3_aa: CASSLRTSGDKFSYEQYF